Reported below is one T cell receptor (beta chain). Germline CDR1 reads SNHLY; CDR2 reads FYNNEI. The CDR3 runs 13 residues. V was clipped by 3 bases and J by 5 bases; unmatched bases: 2. The TCRbeta library incorporated unique molecular identifiers. TCRdb recomputed calls from the PCR reads with MiXCR, one row per CDR3 protein. The table shows a few hundred thousand distinct CDR3 sequences, with about 18% occurring only once. This sample was taken from a study of T-cell reconstitution after alpha-beta-depleted transplantation in children. J is TRBJ1-2 and V is TRBV2, with 8 bases aligning to TRBD1. The origin of this receptor is a human donor who donated a stem cell graft to a child with acute lymphoblastic leukemia. The sample in question was PBMCs from the stem cell graft donor, obtained from the stem cell graft. The CDR3 nucleotides read TGTGCCAGCAGTGACCGGACAGGGTATGGCTACACCTTC. Translating it yields CASSDRTGYGYTF.